This entry lists 17 T cell receptor beta chains sequenced from one sample in a study of blood T cell repertoires in COVID-19. Sequencing used immunoSEQ multiplex PCR; TCRdb keeps in-frame clones, though not all of them. Of about 360,000 clones detected, about 87% appear once; the ten largest clones hold roughly 3.1%. Sequencing was performed on peripheral blood. The receptor set was obtained from a human donor in a cohort sampled during active COVID-19.

The V and J genes are TRBV3-1 (or the pseudogene TRBV3-2) and TRBJ2-1; D gene uncertain. V dropped 4 bases and J dropped 3 bases, with 10 bases sitting between them. The CDR3 length is 14 residues. Germline assignment: CDR1 LGHDT and CDR2 YNNKEL (reference sequence). CDR3 in DNA: TGTGCCAGCAGCCTCCCCGGTTTCTACAATGAGCAGTTCTTC. It translates to CASSLPGFYNEQFF.

This chain uses TRBV5-1 with TRBJ2-1; D may be TRBD2 (6 bases). Trimming shortened V by 0 bases and J by 5 bases, and 12 bases separated the two germline ends. CDR1 is SGHRS and CDR2 is YFSETQ in the germline V gene. CDR3 length equals 15 residues. CDR3 amino acids: CASSLEFGTHNEQFF. The CDR3 bases are TGCGCCAGCAGCTTGGAATTCGGGACTCACAATGAGCAGTTCTTC.

The V call is TRBV20-1, the J call TRBJ1-6; D is unresolved. The length of the CDR3 is 16 residues. Trimming removed 3 bases from V and 2 bases from J, with 14 bases in between. Germline CDR1 reads DFQATT; CDR2 reads SNEGSKA (reference sequence). The chain's CDR3 is CSASEEGGTYNSPLHF. In DNA form, the CDR3 reads TGCAGTGCTAGTGAAGAGGGTGGCACCTATAATTCACCCCTCCACTTT.

This clone turned up a few times. The rearrangement uses TRBV27 and TRBJ1-3; D unclear. The ends were cut back, 2 bases at V and 4 bases at J, with 12 bases in the middle. CDR1 is MNHEY, CDR2 SMNVEV, per germline (reference sequence). The CDR3 is made up of 15 amino acids. For the CDR3, the DNA is TGTGCCAGCAGTTTAGTCCTCCTCTTGGGAAACACCATATATTTT. Translated, it gives CASSLVLLLGNTIYF.

V usage is TRBV4-2 and J usage is TRBJ2-7, with TRBD2 matching over 9 bases. The CDR3 is 16 amino acids. CDR1 LGHNA and CDR2 YNFKEQ come from the germline V gene. V was pared by 1 base and J by 1 base, with 5 bases of the junction left unmatched. The CDR3 DNA reads as TGTGCCAGCAGCCAAGTTAGGCTAGCGGGATCCTACGAGCAGTACTTC. Its protein is CASSQVRLAGSYEQYF.

The CDR3 sequence is CASSQLETQYF. The DNA for the CDR3 is TGTGCCAGCAGTCAACTGGAGACCCAGTACTTC. The chain combines TRBV12-3 or TRBV12-4 with TRBJ2-5; D not certain. Trimming stripped 5 bases from V and 5 bases from J, with 6 bases between. CDR3 size: 11 residues.

The V gene is TRBV3-1 (or the pseudogene TRBV3-2), the J gene TRBJ2-1; no firm D call. The germline gives CDR1 LGHDT, CDR2 YNNKEL (reference sequence). CDR3 length equals 14 residues. The V and J ends lost 0 bases and 10 bases respectively, with 13 bases between them. CDR3: CASSQEPRHWEQFF. DNA for the CDR3: TGTGCCAGCAGCCAAGAGCCCAGGCACTGGGAGCAGTTCTTC.

V gene TRBV9 combines with J gene TRBJ2-5; 9 positions agree with TRBD2. Germline loops: CDR1 SGDLS, CDR2 YYNGEE. The V and J ends lost 0 bases and 5 bases, in that order; junction bases with no gene match: 11. This CDR3 contains 17 residues. The CDR3 loop reads CASSVGASGVLLETQYF. The CDR3 coding sequence is TGTGCCAGCAGCGTAGGGGCTAGCGGGGTCCTCCTGGAGACCCAGTACTTC.

In regard to this clone: Other DNA sequences in the same sample also yield this CDR3. The chain combines TRBV5-1 with TRBJ2-2; 7 bases align to TRBD1. CDR3 length equals 13 residues. Trimming at V came to 2 bases and at J to 5 bases, leaving 0 bases not matched to a gene. CDR1 and CDR2 from the germline V gene are SGHRS and YFSETQ. The CDR3 loop reads CASSLQGTGELFF. CDR3 DNA: TGCGCCAGCAGCTTACAGGGGACCGGGGAGCTGTTTTTT.

DNA of the CDR3: TGTGCCAGCAGCGAACAACCAACGGGGAACAATGAGCAGTTCTTC. Protein: CASSEQPTGNNEQFF. The J gene is TRBJ2-1, the V gene TRBV7-3; weak D call: TRBD2 (5 bases). V was cut by 5 bases and J by 5 bases, with 16 bases left in between. CDR1 SGHTA and CDR2 FQGTGA come from the germline V gene. The CDR3 has 15 residues. The complete variable domain, with remaining parts taken from reference TRBV7-3 and TRBJ2-1, reads GAGVSQTPSNKVTEKGKYVELRCDPISGHTALYWYRQSLGQGPEFLIYFQGTGAADDSGLPNDRFFAVRPEGSVSTLKIQRTERGDSAVYLCASSEQPTGNNEQFFGPGTRLTVL.

This clone has more than one count but fewer than ten. The V call is TRBV6-1, the J call TRBJ2-1; 8 nucleotides match TRBD1. This CDR3 has 17 amino acids. Germline CDR1 and CDR2: MNHNS and SASEGT. The V segment lost 7 bases and the J segment 0 bases; nucleotides outside the gene matches: 11. Here the CDR3 DNA reads TGTGCCAGCAATGAGTTGGGACAGGCCAGCTCCTACAATGAGCAGTTCTTC. This gives the protein CASNELGQASSYNEQFF.

The chain uses TRBV6-5 and TRBJ2-7; tentatively, D is TRBD2 (5 bases). The V end was cut by 6 bases, the J end by 4 bases, with 19 bases between. The CDR3 length is 15 residues. CDR1 is MNHEY, CDR2 SVGAGI, per germline. The CDR3 region has the DNA TGTGCCAGCAGCCCCCTTAGCGCGAGGCTGTACGAGCAGTACTTC. Protein: CASSPLSARLYEQYF.

The V gene is TRBV29-1, the J gene TRBJ1-6, with 8 bases matching TRBD1. Germline-derived CDR1 and CDR2 are SQVTM and ANQGSEA. The ends lost 5 bases at V and 6 bases at J; junction bases unmatched: 3. The CDR3 covers 13 residues. The CDR3, as DNA: TGCAGCGTTTCAGGGGGCGGTAATTCACCCCTCCACTTT. Protein product: CSVSGGGNSPLHF.

This CDR3 is CASSQDVRRGEQYF. Here the CDR3 DNA reads TGTGCCAGCAGCCAAGATGTGCGTCGTGGCGAGCAGTACTTC. The chain uses TRBV3-1 (or the pseudogene TRBV3-2) and TRBJ2-7; D unclear. Germline loops: CDR1 LGHDT, CDR2 YNNKEL (reference sequence). CDR3 length equals 14 residues. V lost 0 bases to trimming and J lost 6 bases, with 12 bases between them.

The rearrangement uses TRBV7-9 and TRBJ1-2, with D hard to call. Germline-derived CDR1 and CDR2 are SEHNR and FQNEAQ (reference sequence). V was clipped by 2 bases and J by 2 bases, with 9 bases between them. The CDR3 covers 14 residues. The CDR3 DNA reads as TGTGCCAGCAGCTTAATAGAGAAAAACTATGGCTACACCTTC. This sequence encodes CASSLIEKNYGYTF.

This chain joins TRBV29-1 and TRBJ2-3; the match to TRBD2 covers 7 bases. The length of the CDR3 is 14 residues. V shed 3 bases, J shed 1 base, and the junction held 4 bases outside the gene matches. Germline lookup yields CDR1 SQVTM and CDR2 ANQGSEA. The CDR3 spells CSVDAGAGTDTQYF. Written as DNA, the CDR3 is TGCAGCGTTGACGCGGGAGCCGGCACAGATACGCAGTATTTT.

The chain recombines TRBV25-1 with TRBJ1-1, with 7 bases aligning to TRBD1. CDR1 MGHDK and CDR2 SYGVNS come from the germline V gene. This CDR3 has 14 amino acids. V trimming: 6 bases; J trimming: 5 bases; junction bases outside the gene matches: 9. CDR3 region: CASRQTGQETEAFF. The CDR3 DNA sequence: TGTGCCAGCAGACAGACAGGGCAGGAAACTGAAGCTTTCTTT.